Below, 20 T cell receptor beta chains from the same sample are listed, as sequenced in a study of neurological immune-mediated disorders. TCRdb used MiXCR to reprocess the 5' RACE reads, holding one entry per CDR3 protein. The profile covers 100,000 or so distinct CDR3 sequences, with 13% appearing a single time and roughly 5% taken by the ten largest. Stated time point: longitudinal time-point 2. Sequenced sample: PBMCs. These receptors came from a female donor with HTLV-1-associated myelopathy (HAM/TSP).

The genes are TRBV12-3 or TRBV12-4 and TRBJ1-4; no firm D call. V dropped 6 bases and J dropped 0 bases, with 5 bases sitting between them. CDR3 length equals 13 residues. As DNA, the CDR3 is TGTGCCAGCAGCCCCTCAACTAATGAAAAACTGTTTTTT. This gives the protein CASSPSTNEKLFF.

This clonotype occurred many times. The rearrangement joins TRBV11-2 to TRBJ2-5; D remains ambiguous. Per the germline V gene, CDR1 is SGHAT and CDR2 is FQNNGV. V was pared by 0 bases and J by 2 bases, with 10 bases between. CDR3 size: 15 residues. The CDR3 DNA reads as TGTGCCAGCAGCTTAGATACGGGCTTGCAAGAGACCCAGTACTTC. Amino acid sequence: CASSLDTGLQETQYF.

This clonotype occurred many times. J is TRBJ1-1 and V is TRBV28; D gene unclear. The length of the CDR3 is 12 residues. Between the trimmed V and J ends, which lost 6 bases and 0 bases, there was a span of 5 bases. CDR1 is MDHEN, CDR2 SYDVKM, per germline. CDR3 region: CASRSLNTEAFF. Here the CDR3 DNA reads TGTGCCAGCAGATCCCTGAACACTGAAGCTTTCTTT.

The V and J genes are TRBV24-1 and TRBJ2-3; no reliable D call. The V and J ends lost 4 bases and 2 bases respectively, with 12 bases between them. Germline values: CDR1 KGHDR, CDR2 SFDVKD. CDR3 length: 15 amino acids. As DNA, the CDR3 is TGTGCCACCAGTGACCCTGGAAGGGACACAGATACGCAGTATTTT. Amino acid sequence: CATSDPGRDTDTQYF.

CDR3 sequence reads: CASRPGQTLGNQPQHF. CDR3 bases: TGTGCCAGCAGACCCGGACAGACCCTTGGCAATCAGCCCCAGCATTTT. The chain joins TRBV12-3 or TRBV12-4 to TRBJ1-5, with a weak D call TRBD1 (6 bases). The CDR3 has 16 amino acids. V lost 6 bases and J lost 2, with 17 bases in between.

This clonotype was counted at least ten times. The CDR3 DNA follows: TGTGCCAGCAGTGATTCCCCGCGAAACTATGGCTACACCTTC. Translating it yields CASSDSPRNYGYTF. The V call is TRBV6-1, the J call TRBJ1-2; D not resolved. Germline lookup yields CDR1 MNHNS and CDR2 SASEGT. V dropped 3 bases and J dropped 2 bases, with 10 bases sitting between them. The CDR3 loop spans 14 amino acids.

V usage is TRBV28 and J usage is TRBJ1-1; D remains unclear. V was pared by 6 bases and J by 2 bases, with 7 bases between. The germline gives CDR1 MDHEN, CDR2 SYDVKM. CDR3 length equals 12 residues. In DNA form, the CDR3 reads TGTGCCAGCAGAGAGATAAACACTGAAGCTTTCTTT. Residues: CASREINTEAFF. The full variable domain, in which reference TRBV28 and TRBJ1-1 provide the parts outside the CDR3, is DVKVTQSSRYLVKRTGEKVFLECVQDMDHENMFWYRQDPGLGLRLIYFSYDVKMKEKGDIPEGYSVSREKKERFSLILESASTNQTSMYLCASREINTEAFFGQGTRLTVV.

This clonotype was counted ten times or more. The rearrangement joins TRBV7-2 to TRBJ2-3, with TRBD1 identical over 9 bases. J gave up 5 bases and V 3 bases, and 3 bases lay outside the gene matches. The V gene's germline CDR1 is SGHTA and CDR2 FQGNSA. The CDR3 is 14 residues long. The CDR3 loop is CASSLTGGLDTQYF. The DNA for the CDR3 is TGTGCCAGCAGCTTGACAGGGGGGTTAGATACGCAGTATTTT.

This clonotype was recorded many times. V is TRBV5-6 and J is TRBJ1-3, with D hard to call. The CDR3 spans 19 residues. Germline values: CDR1 SGHDT, CDR2 YYEEEE. V was clipped by 4 bases and J by 0 bases, with 23 bases between them. CDR3 DNA sequence: TGTGCCAGCAGCCACCATCGAGAGACACAATTGAGCTCTGGAAACACCATATATTTT. Translated, it gives CASSHHRETQLSSGNTIYF.

The gene calls are TRBV5-1 and TRBJ2-5, with 8 bases that match TRBD1. Germline V CDR1 and CDR2: SGHRS, YFSETQ. Unmatched junction bases numbered 6, after V lost 4 bases and J lost 4 bases. The CDR3 contains 14 residues. In nucleotides, the CDR3 is TGCGCCAGCAGCCCGGGGACAGGCGCAGAGACCCAGTACTTC. It is translated as CASSPGTGAETQYF.

Many counts were recorded for this clonotype. The chain is built from TRBV11-2 and TRBJ2-5; a weak D match, TRBD1 (7 bases). Germline CDR1 reads SGHAT; CDR2 reads FQNNGV. Trimming took off 5 bases at V and 1 base at J, with 11 bases between the two ends. The CDR3 runs to 14 residues. This CDR3 is CASSRRDSQETQYF. CDR3 in DNA: TGTGCCAGCAGCCGGCGGGACAGCCAAGAGACCCAGTACTTC.

A remark on this clonotype: The junction and the germline gene differ at one end; a read error may be behind it. The chain employs TRBV6-5 and TRBJ2-2; D unresolved. The CDR3 extends over 15 amino acids. Germline V lookup: CDR1 MNHEY, CDR2 SVGAGI. The CDR3 reads CVSIDPGENTGELFF. The CDR3 bases are TGTGTCAGCATCGACCCAGGAGAGAACACCGGGGAGCTGTTTTTT.

This clonotype has ten or more counts. The chain links TRBV4-2 to TRBJ2-7, with 13 bases lining up with TRBD2. Unmatched junction bases numbered 11, after V lost 1 base and J lost 2 bases. The CDR3 contains 19 residues. From germline, CDR1 is LGHNA and CDR2 YNFKEQ. The chain's CDR3 is CASSQGVLAGGPGAYEQYF. CDR3 sequence (DNA): TGTGCCAGCAGCCAAGGCGTACTAGCGGGGGGGCCCGGGGCCTACGAGCAGTACTTC.

This clonotype was picked up many times. This sequence joins TRBV9 and TRBJ1-2; 9 nucleotides match TRBD1. Germline CDR1 and CDR2: SGDLS and YYNGEE. The CDR3 runs 13 residues. J lost 4 bases, V lost 5 bases, and 3 bases had no gene match. Written as DNA, the CDR3 is TGTGCCAGCAGTCCGGACAGGGGCTATGGCTACACCTTC. Its translation: CASSPDRGYGYTF.

Concerning this clonotype itself: A read error may be the cause here, since a much bigger clone is one base away. V usage is TRBV12-3 or TRBV12-4 and J usage is TRBJ1-5; no reliable D call. The CDR3 spans 13 residues. V was pared by 6 bases and J by 3 bases, with 9 bases between. CDR3 amino acids: CASSREVNQPQHF. CDR3 nucleotides: TGTGCCAGCAGCCGGGAGGTCAATCAGCCCCAGCATTTT.

This clonotype appeared many times. The V gene is TRBV6-2 or TRBV6-3, the J gene TRBJ2-2; tentatively, D is TRBD2 (6 bases). Deletions cut 1 base from V and 7 bases from J, with 16 bases between. The CDR3 is made up of 16 amino acids. The V gene's germline CDR1 is MNHEY and CDR2 SVGEGT. The CDR3 sequence is CASSYFPGLPGGELFF. The CDR3 DNA sequence: TGTGCCAGCAGTTACTTCCCGGGACTCCCGGGCGGGGAGCTGTTTTTT.

This clonotype has a count of ten or more. V usage is TRBV3-1 and J usage is TRBJ2-1; the D is unclear. V was clipped by 8 bases and J by 10 bases, with 15 bases between them. The CDR3 totals 12 residues. Germline CDR1 is LGHDT and CDR2 is YNNKEL (reference sequence). The DNA for the CDR3 is TGTGCCAGCGTGATAGGGAATGGGGAGCAGTTCTTC. Its protein is CASVIGNGEQFF.

This clonotype was counted at least ten times. This chain joins TRBV20-1 and TRBJ2-5; 12 nucleotides align to TRBD2. Per germline, CDR1 DFQATT and CDR2 SNEGSKA (reference sequence). The CDR3 sequence is 17 residues long. Germline trimming cut 3 bases from V and 3 bases from J; bases unmatched to any gene: 11. DNA of the CDR3: TGCAGTGCTAGCCCTTTCGGACTAGCGGGGATCAAAGAGACCCAGTACTTC. Amino acid sequence: CSASPFGLAGIKETQYF.

CDR3 DNA sequence: TGTGCCAGCAGCCCACCTACAGGGACAGGGGGGGCCTATGGCTACACCTTC. Protein sequence: CASSPPTGTGGAYGYTF. V gene TRBV7-9 combines with J gene TRBJ1-2; 11 bases agree with TRBD1. The length of the CDR3 is 17 residues. Germline V gene sequence: CDR1 SEHNR, CDR2 FQNEAQ (reference sequence). J gave up 4 bases and V 5 bases, and 12 bases lay outside the gene matches.

This clonotype was picked up many times. The gene calls are TRBV6-2 or TRBV6-3 and TRBJ2-5; D gene unclear. The CDR3 sequence is 10 residues long. The germline gives CDR1 MNHEY, CDR2 SVGEGT. V was cut by 7 bases and J by 13 bases, with 13 bases left in between. CDR3 loop: CASNHPRTYF. The CDR3 nucleotides read TGTGCCAGCAATCATCCGAGGACGTACTTC.